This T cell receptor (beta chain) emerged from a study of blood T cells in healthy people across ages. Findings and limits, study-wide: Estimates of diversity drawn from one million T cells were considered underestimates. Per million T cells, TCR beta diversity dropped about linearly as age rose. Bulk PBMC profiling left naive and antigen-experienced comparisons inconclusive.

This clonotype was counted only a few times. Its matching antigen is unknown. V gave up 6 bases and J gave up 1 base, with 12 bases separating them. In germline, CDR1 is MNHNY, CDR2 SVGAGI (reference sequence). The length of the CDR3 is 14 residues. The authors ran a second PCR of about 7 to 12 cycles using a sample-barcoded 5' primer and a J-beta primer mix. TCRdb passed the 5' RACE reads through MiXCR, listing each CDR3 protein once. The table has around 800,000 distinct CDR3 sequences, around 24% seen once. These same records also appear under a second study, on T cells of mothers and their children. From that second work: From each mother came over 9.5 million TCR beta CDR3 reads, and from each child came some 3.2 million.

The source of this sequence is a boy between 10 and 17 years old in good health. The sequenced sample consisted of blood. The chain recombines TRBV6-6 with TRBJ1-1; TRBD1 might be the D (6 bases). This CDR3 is CASRLTRGNTEAFF. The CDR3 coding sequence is TGTGCCAGCAGATTGACCAGGGGGAACACTGAAGCTTTCTTT.